This is a list of T cell receptor beta chains from one sample in a study of beta chain features in type 1 diabetes. This table comes from immunoSEQ multiplex PCR, and its TCRdb copy is limited to in-frame clones, with some not included. Of tens of thousands of clones in the sample, just under 45% were seen once. The sample was stem cell memory CD4+ T cells from blood. Receptors were obtained from a young man with type 1 diabetes. CDR3s include the opening cysteine and the closing phenylalanine or tryptophan. Fields, in order: V gene, clone size, CDR3 protein. Some rows mark clone size as missing; the rest say once, few, many or name a class of expanded clone.

>TRBV29-1|.
CSVSTSGGLKQFF
>TRBV2|.
CASSADSGTEAFF
>TRBV2|.
CAEGPEWTEAFF
>TRBV10-3|.
CAISGSSTDTQYF
>TRBV6-1|few
CASSGGQGNQPQHF
>TRBV5-1|.
CASRLTMRTGELFF
>TRBV29-1|few
CSVGGANTGELFF
>TRBV5-4|.
CASSLGLAGVTDTQYF
>TRBV19|.
CASRGGYGHEKLFF
>TRBV5-1|.
CASSLEAGNQPQHF
>TRBV9|.
CASSPRQGMVTEAFF
>TRBV5-1|.
CASSNALYGGSGETQYF
>TRBV5-6|.
CASSLKGMNTEAFF
>TRBV5-1|.
CASSLRTTYEQYF
>TRBV20-1|few
CSARRDTEAFF
>TRBV5-4|few
CASSFSGTRETQYF
>TRBV7-2|few
CASSAGTSGIPDTQYF
>TRBV6-5|.
CASSPGTSGRGGKFF
>TRBV7-3|.
CASSSMTGADTQYF
>TRBV7-9|.
CASSLVAGGPYRNHEQYF
>TRBV7-2|.
CASSVRQGARIRTGELFF
>TRBV6-5|.
CASSLQGAGGYTF
>TRBV4-2|.
CASSRSGEGAVRNTIYF
>TRBV9|once
CASSLNSGQATGELFF
>TRBV15|few
CATSSLTSGSGISSYNEQFF
>TRBV28|.
CASQRQWSGYTF
>TRBV19|.
CASSITRRHDYTF
>TRBV7-6|.
CASSLWATGTGSGNTIYF
>TRBV28|.
CASRSQGSDTQYF
>TRBV18|.
CASSPFERNYGYTF
>TRBV19|few
CASSRKDGVFEQYF
>TRBV30|.
CAWSEPAGELFF
>TRBV5-4|.
CASSLQGTYEQYF
>TRBV28|once
CASRQGLSEQYF
>TRBV7-9|.
CASSLRDTEAFF
>TRBV7-3|.
CASSLIPSHNNEQFF
>TRBV7-2|few
CASSGQGFSYEQYF
>TRBV29-1|.
CSAQSRQGVTNTEAFF